Listed here are 18 T cell receptor beta chains from one sample, sequenced in a study of technical replicates of blood from several donors. Data came from immunoSEQ multiplex PCR; TCRdb stores just in-frame clones and leaves some out. The sample gives over 85,000 clones, around 94% of which show up once; around 0.24% is in the top ten. The sample taken for sequencing was T cells isolated from PBMCs. These receptors were collected from a human donor in good health.

This clone appeared once. The CDR3 spells CASSLGGTSGYNEQFF. The CDR3 region has the DNA TGTGCCAGCAGTTTAGGAGGGACTAGCGGTTACAATGAGCAGTTCTTC. The J gene is TRBJ2-1, the V gene TRBV28; 11 bases match TRBD2. J was trimmed by 4 bases and V by 2 bases; bases with no gene match: 4. This CDR3 contains 16 residues. Looked up from germline, CDR1 is MDHEN and CDR2 is SYDVKM.

The J gene is TRBJ2-2, the V gene TRBV10-1; TRBD1 aligns across 9 bases. V dropped 0 bases and J dropped 9; count of bases not matched to a gene: 5. The CDR3 extends over 15 amino acids. Germline CDR1 and CDR2: WNHNN and SYGVQD (reference sequence). CDR3 residues: CASSESGTGSRELFF. For the CDR3, the DNA is TGCGCCAGCAGTGAGTCCGGGACAGGGTCCCGGGAGCTGTTTTTT.

The chain employs TRBV5-1 and TRBJ2-1, with a weak D call TRBD2 (5 bases). Trimming stripped 0 bases from V and 2 bases from J, with 9 bases between. This CDR3 has 15 residues. The V gene's germline CDR1 is SGHRS and CDR2 YFSETQ. Written as DNA, the CDR3 is TGCGCCAGCAGCTTGGCCACTAGGCCCTACAATGAGCAGTTCTTC. Protein: CASSLATRPYNEQFF.

The chain has TRBV30 and TRBJ1-1; possible D gene TRBD1, 5 bases. Looked up from germline, CDR1 is GTSNPN and CDR2 is SVGIG (reference sequence). V shed 2 bases and J shed 1 base, with 11 bases lying between them. The length of the CDR3 is 14 residues. The CDR3 sequence: CAWSSWGGNTEAFF. CDR3 sequence (DNA): TGTGCCTGGAGTTCATGGGGGGGGAACACTGAAGCTTTCTTT.

Worth noting for this clone: This sample includes further DNA sequences coding for the same CDR3. The genes are TRBV18 and TRBJ2-7; TRBD1 agrees at 7 bases. The germline V gene encodes CDR1 KGHSH and CDR2 LQKENI. With 6 bases clipped from V and 1 base from J, the junction kept 6 bases outside the gene matches. This CDR3 comprises 14 residues. The CDR3 bases are TGTGCCAGCTCGCGCCCAGGGGGATCCTACGAGCAGTACTTC. Protein product: CASSRPGGSYEQYF.

This clone was picked up one time. This rearrangement joins TRBV13 to TRBJ2-7, with D hard to call. Per germline, CDR1 PRHDT and CDR2 FYEKMQ (reference sequence). V was pared by 5 bases and J by 3 bases, with 14 bases between. The CDR3 totals 14 residues. The CDR3 is CASSPRRSIYEQYF. Here the CDR3 DNA reads TGTGCCAGCAGCCCGAGGCGGAGTATCTACGAGCAGTACTTC.

The rearrangement uses TRBV11-3 and TRBJ1-4; D not certain. Germline lookup yields CDR1 SGHNT and CDR2 YENEEA. With 0 bases removed from V and 7 bases from J, the gap between germline ends came to 18 bases. This CDR3 region has 17 residues. This CDR3 reads CASSLDGELKSGEKLFF. The CDR3 coding sequence is TGTGCCAGCAGCTTAGACGGGGAACTGAAGTCTGGTGAAAAACTGTTTTTT.

The chain combines TRBV5-1 with TRBJ2-7, with TRBD2 as a possible D gene (6 bases). The CDR3 has 14 amino acids. Germline CDR1 reads SGHRS; CDR2 reads YFSETQ. V was clipped by 9 bases and J by 5 bases, with 21 bases between them. CDR3 nucleotides: TGCGCCACCGGGCTTGGCGGGGACGGGGACGAGCAGTACTTC. Translation gives CATGLGGDGDEQYF.

The chain couples TRBV19 to TRBJ2-3; 12 nucleotides agree with TRBD2. Losses at the gene ends were 5 bases for V and 1 base for J; bases not matched to a gene: 4. The length of the CDR3 is 16 residues. CDR1 LNHDA and CDR2 SQIVND come from the germline V gene (reference sequence). The CDR3 DNA reads TGTGCCAGTAGTGAACTAGCGGGGGGACGCACAGATACGCAGTATTTT. Translation gives CASSELAGGRTDTQYF. Full variable domain (rest looked up from reference TRBV19 and TRBJ2-3): DGGITQSPKYLFRKEGQNVTLSCEQNLNHDAMYWYRQDPGQGLRLIYYSQIVNDFQKGDIAEGYSVSREKKESFPLTVTSAQKNPTAFYLCASSELAGGRTDTQYFGPGTRLTVL.

The chain is built from TRBV6-5 and TRBJ2-5; 7 nucleotides align to TRBD1. The trim removed 6 bases at V and 4 bases at J, leaving 5 bases unmatched. Germline CDR1 MNHEY, CDR2 SVGAGI. This CDR3 is built from 13 residues. The CDR3 region is CASRPGQIETQYF. CDR3 sequence (DNA): TGTGCCAGCAGACCGGGACAGATAGAGACCCAGTACTTC.

The chain joins TRBV6-6 to TRBJ2-7; no reliable D call. This CDR3 contains 11 residues. Germline V gene lookup returns CDR1 MNHNY and CDR2 SVGAGI (reference sequence). V was cut by 3 bases and J by 5 bases, with 5 bases left in between. The CDR3 DNA is TGTGCCAGCAGTTATGGAGACGAGCAGTACTTC. Protein sequence: CASSYGDEQYF.

This clone has a handful of counts. Germline and junction disagree at one end, which may indicate a read error. V and J are TRBV18 and TRBJ1-1, with D possibly matching TRBD1 (6 bases). The CDR3 totals 15 residues. Per the germline V gene, CDR1 is KGHSH and CDR2 is LQKENI. The CDR3 nucleotides read TGTGCCAGCTCGCCACCACAGACAGGGAACACTGAAGCTTTCTTT. This sequence encodes CASSPPQTGNTEAFF.

This chain links TRBV4-2 with TRBJ1-2, with D possibly TRBD1 on 5 matching bases. The CDR3 has 17 residues. CDR1 is LGHNA and CDR2 is YNFKEQ in the germline V gene. Trimming pared 0 bases from V and 0 bases from J, leaving 14 bases between. This chain's CDR3 is CASSQDRVGFANYGYTF. The CDR3 DNA reads TGTGCCAGCAGCCAAGACAGGGTAGGATTTGCTAACTATGGCTACACCTTC.

The chain carries TRBV6-1 and TRBJ2-3; tentatively, D is TRBD1 (5 bases). Germline V gives CDR1 MNHNS, CDR2 SASEGT. This CDR3 has 15 residues. The V gene lost 11 bases and the J gene lost 0 bases, with 18 bases spanning the gap. This chain's CDR3 is CACHRSPSSTDTQYF. CDR3 sequence (DNA): TGTGCCTGCCACAGGAGCCCTTCTAGCACAGATACGCAGTATTTT.

Notes on this clone: Within the sample, other DNA sequences also encode this same CDR3. The chain links TRBV5-1 to TRBJ2-7; TRBD2 might be the D (5 bases). Germline CDR1 SGHRS, CDR2 YFSETQ. The CDR3 loop spans 15 amino acids. The V end lost 0 bases, the J end lost 0 bases, and 10 bases lay between the germline ends. DNA for the CDR3: TGCGCCAGCAGCTTGGTCGGCGGAGGCTCCTACGAGCAGTACTTC. It yields the protein CASSLVGGGSYEQYF.

This chain links TRBV14 with TRBJ2-3, with D maybe TRBD1 (6 bases). The V and J ends lost 4 bases and 2 bases respectively, with 31 bases between them. The CDR3 spans 21 residues. Germline V gene data show CDR1 as SGHDN and CDR2 as FVKESK. The CDR3 sequence is CASSPYTGKELTRKFTDTQYF. CDR3 in DNA: TGTGCCAGCAGCCCCTATACAGGGAAGGAACTCACTAGGAAATTCACAGATACGCAGTATTTT.

The gene calls are TRBV15 and TRBJ1-1; D gene ambiguous. The CDR3 length is 15 residues. V lost 3 bases to trimming and J lost 1 base, with 12 bases between them. Germline CDR1 reads LNHNV; CDR2 reads YYDKDF (reference sequence). The CDR3: CATSSLKQRNTEAFF. The CDR3 nucleotides read TGTGCCACCAGCAGCCTCAAACAAAGGAACACTGAAGCTTTCTTT. Full variable domain (outside the CDR3, taken from reference TRBV15 and TRBJ1-1): DAMVIQNPRYQVTQFGKPVTLSCSQTLNHNVMYWYQQKSSQAPKLLFHYYDKDFNNEADTPDNFQSRRPNTSFCFLDIRSPGLGDTAMYLCATSSLKQRNTEAFFGQGTRLTVV.

The count of this clone is one. The rearrangement joins TRBV11-2 to TRBJ2-5; possibly TRBD1 for D (5 bases). Deletions cut 5 bases from V and 4 bases from J, with 20 bases between. Germline V lookup: CDR1 SGHAT, CDR2 FQNNGV. There are 16 residues in the CDR3. The DNA for the CDR3 is TGTGCCAGCAGCCCAAAATCTTATGGGGCCGCAGAGACCCAGTACTTC. Encoded protein: CASSPKSYGAAETQYF.